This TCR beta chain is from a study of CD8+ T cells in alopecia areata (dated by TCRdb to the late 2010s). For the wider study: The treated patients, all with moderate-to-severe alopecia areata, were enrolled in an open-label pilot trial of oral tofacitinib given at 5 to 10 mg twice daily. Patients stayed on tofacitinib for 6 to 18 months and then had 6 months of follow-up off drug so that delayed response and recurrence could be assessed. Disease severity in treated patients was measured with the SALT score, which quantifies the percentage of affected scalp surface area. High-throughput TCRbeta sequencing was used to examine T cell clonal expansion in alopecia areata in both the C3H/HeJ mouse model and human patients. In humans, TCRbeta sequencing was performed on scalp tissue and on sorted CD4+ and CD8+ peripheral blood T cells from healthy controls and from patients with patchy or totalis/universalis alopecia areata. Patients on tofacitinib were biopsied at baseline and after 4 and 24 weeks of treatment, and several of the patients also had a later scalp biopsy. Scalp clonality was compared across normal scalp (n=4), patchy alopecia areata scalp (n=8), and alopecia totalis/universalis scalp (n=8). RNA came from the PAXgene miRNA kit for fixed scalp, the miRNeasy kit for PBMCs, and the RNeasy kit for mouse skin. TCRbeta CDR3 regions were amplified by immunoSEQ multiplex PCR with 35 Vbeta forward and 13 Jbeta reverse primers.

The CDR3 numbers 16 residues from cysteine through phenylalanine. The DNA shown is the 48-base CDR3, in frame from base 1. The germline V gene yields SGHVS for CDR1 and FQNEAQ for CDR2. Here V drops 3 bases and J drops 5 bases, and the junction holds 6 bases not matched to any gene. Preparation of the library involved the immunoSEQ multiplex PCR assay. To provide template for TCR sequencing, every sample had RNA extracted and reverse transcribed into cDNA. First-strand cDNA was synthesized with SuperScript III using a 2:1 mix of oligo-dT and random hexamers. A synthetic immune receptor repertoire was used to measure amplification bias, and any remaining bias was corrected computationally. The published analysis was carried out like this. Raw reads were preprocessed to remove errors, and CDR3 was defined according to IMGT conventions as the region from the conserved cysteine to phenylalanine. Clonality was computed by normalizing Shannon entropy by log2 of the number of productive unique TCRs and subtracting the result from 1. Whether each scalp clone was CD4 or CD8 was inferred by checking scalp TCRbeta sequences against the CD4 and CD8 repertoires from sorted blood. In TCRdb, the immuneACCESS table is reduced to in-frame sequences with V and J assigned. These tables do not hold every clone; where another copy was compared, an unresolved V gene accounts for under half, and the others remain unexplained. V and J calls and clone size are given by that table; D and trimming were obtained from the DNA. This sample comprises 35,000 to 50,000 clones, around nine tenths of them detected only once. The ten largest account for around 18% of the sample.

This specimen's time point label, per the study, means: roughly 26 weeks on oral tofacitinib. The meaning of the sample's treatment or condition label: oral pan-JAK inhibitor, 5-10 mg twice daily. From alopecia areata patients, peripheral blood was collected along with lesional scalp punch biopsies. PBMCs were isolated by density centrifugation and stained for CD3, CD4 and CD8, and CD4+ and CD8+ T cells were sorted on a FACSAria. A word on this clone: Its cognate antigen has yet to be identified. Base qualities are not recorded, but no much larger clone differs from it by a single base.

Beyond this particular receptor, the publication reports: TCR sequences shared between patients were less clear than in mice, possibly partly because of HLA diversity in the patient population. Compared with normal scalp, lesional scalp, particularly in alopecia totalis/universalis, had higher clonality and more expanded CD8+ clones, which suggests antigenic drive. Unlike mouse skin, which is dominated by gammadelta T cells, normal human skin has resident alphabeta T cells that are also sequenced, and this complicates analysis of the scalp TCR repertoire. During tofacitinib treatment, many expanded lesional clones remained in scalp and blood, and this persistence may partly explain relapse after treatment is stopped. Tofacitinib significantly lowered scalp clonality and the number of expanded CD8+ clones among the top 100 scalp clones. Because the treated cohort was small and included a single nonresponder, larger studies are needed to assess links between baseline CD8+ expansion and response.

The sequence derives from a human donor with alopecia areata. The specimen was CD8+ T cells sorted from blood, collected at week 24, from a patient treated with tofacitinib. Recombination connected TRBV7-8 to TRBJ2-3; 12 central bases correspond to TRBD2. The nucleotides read TGTGCCAGCAGCTTCTGGACTAGCGGGGCGGTAGATACGCAGTATTTT. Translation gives CASSFWTSGAVDTQYF.